These 19 T cell receptor beta chains share one sample of origin, sequenced in a study of shared clonotypes between healthy human individuals. This table comes from immunoSEQ multiplex PCR, and its TCRdb copy is limited to in-frame clones, with some not included. The table shows around 300,000 clones, with roughly 84% occurring only once. Sequenced material: memory CD8+ T cells sorted from blood. Subset in this sample: CD45RO+ cells pooled with CCR7-negative TemRA cells. The receptors originated from a man between 18 and 29 years old in good health.

The chain is built from TRBV19 and TRBJ2-7, with 11 bases that match TRBD2. The germline V gene encodes CDR1 LNHDA and CDR2 SQIVND (reference sequence). With V trimmed by 6 bases and J by 2 bases, 12 bases remained unmatched. CDR3 size: 17 residues. The CDR3 reads CASSIKALAGATYEQYF. In DNA form, the CDR3 reads TGTGCCAGTAGCATTAAGGCACTAGCGGGAGCGACCTACGAGCAGTACTTC.

Many counts were recorded for this clone. The chain links TRBV7-9 to TRBJ2-1, with a tentative D call TRBD1 (6 bases). The V and J ends lost 1 base and 5 bases respectively, with 12 bases between them. Germline-derived CDR1 and CDR2 are SEHNR and FQNEAQ (reference sequence). The CDR3 sequence is 15 residues long. The CDR3 sequence is CASSLVRDKDNEQFF. CDR3 DNA sequence: TGTGCCAGCAGCTTAGTTAGGGACAAAGACAATGAGCAGTTCTTC.

The chain combines TRBV7-9 with TRBJ2-3; 8 bases are a match to TRBD1. Trimming took 4 bases from V and 1 from J; bases not matched to a gene: 7. This CDR3 has 16 residues. Germline lookup yields CDR1 SEHNR and CDR2 FQNEAQ (reference sequence). CDR3 sequence: CASSSVQGDGTDTQYF. CDR3 nucleotide sequence: TGTGCCAGCAGCTCCGTACAGGGGGATGGCACAGATACGCAGTATTTT.

The CDR3 here is CASSFWGEKDEQYF. The CDR3 region has the DNA TGTGCCAGCAGCTTTTGGGGGGAGAAGGACGAGCAGTACTTC. The V gene is TRBV7-8, the J gene TRBJ2-7; tentative D call: TRBD2 (6 bases). CDR3 length: 14 amino acids. Looked up from germline, CDR1 is SGHVS and CDR2 is FQNEAQ. With 3 bases removed from V and 5 bases from J, the gap between germline ends came to 14 bases.

In this sample, this clone turned up many times. The same CDR3 also results from other DNA sequences found in this sample. This sequence joins TRBV27 and TRBJ2-1; 7 positions agree with TRBD1. This CDR3 has 15 residues. Germline V CDR1 and CDR2: MNHEY, SMNVEV (reference sequence). The J segment lost 2 bases and the V segment lost 3 bases, leaving 4 bases of the junction unmatched. DNA for the CDR3: TGTGCCAGCAGTTTGGCAGGGGGTACCTACAATGAGCAGTTCTTC. Amino acids: CASSLAGGTYNEQFF.

The chain combines TRBV7-9 with TRBJ1-1; 7 bases line up with TRBD1. Germline V CDR1 and CDR2: SEHNR, FQNEAQ (reference sequence). This CDR3 is 15 amino acids long. V gave up 1 base and J gave up 5 bases; unmatched junction bases: 7. CDR3 in amino acids: CASSLVKGAGTEAFF. DNA for the CDR3: TGTGCCAGCAGCTTAGTGAAGGGGGCTGGAACTGAAGCTTTCTTT.

The chain couples TRBV30 to TRBJ2-2, with no clear D. CDR1 is GTSNPN and CDR2 is SVGIG in the germline V gene (reference sequence). The V end lost 5 bases, the J end lost 6 bases, and 10 bases lay between the germline ends. The CDR3 consists of 12 residues. As DNA, the CDR3 is TGTGCCTGGGAACCCACAGCCGGGGAGCTGTTTTTT. This gives the protein CAWEPTAGELFF.

The chain combines TRBV27 with TRBJ1-5, with unresolved D. In germline, CDR1 is MNHEY, CDR2 SMNVEV (reference sequence). Trimming stripped 1 base from V and 0 bases from J, with 7 bases between. The CDR3 is 15 residues long. This CDR3 reads CASSLYSLSNQPQHF. DNA for the CDR3: TGTGCCAGCAGTTTATACAGTCTTAGCAATCAGCCCCAGCATTTT.

The CDR3 nucleotides read TGTGCCAGCAGGCTGGAGCCCCAGAGCTCCTATAATTCACCCCTCCACTTT. Protein product: CASRLEPQSSYNSPLHF. The V gene is TRBV2, the J gene TRBJ1-6, with D unclear. Germline V gene sequence: CDR1 SNHLY, CDR2 FYNNEI. The V end was cut by 6 bases, the J end by 0 bases, with 15 bases between. This CDR3 spans 17 amino acids.

This sequence joins TRBV2 and TRBJ1-3, with unresolved D. Germline-derived CDR1 and CDR2 are SNHLY and FYNNEI. Trimming took 4 bases from V and 0 from J, leaving 10 bases between them. This CDR3 has 15 amino acids. The chain's CDR3 is CASSGRVASGNTIYF. The CDR3, as DNA: TGTGCCAGCAGTGGGCGGGTTGCCTCTGGAAACACCATATATTTT.

In its sample, this clone was seen once. This chain links TRBV4-1 with TRBJ1-2; perhaps TRBD1 as D (5 bases). Germline CDR1 and CDR2: MGHRA and YSYEKL. V was cut by 4 bases and J by 2 bases, with 17 bases left in between. This CDR3 has 16 amino acids. The CDR3 sequence is CASSPYVKGFNYGYTF. The CDR3, as DNA: TGCGCCAGCAGCCCCTATGTGAAGGGGTTCAACTATGGCTACACCTTC.

The gene calls are TRBV6-4 and TRBJ2-5, with 10 bases identical to TRBD1. Trimming removed 6 bases from V and 7 bases from J; junction bases left unmatched: 8. Germline CDR1 reads MRHNA; CDR2 reads SNTAGT. CDR3 length: 14 amino acids. The CDR3 DNA reads TGTGCCAGCAGATGCGACAGGGGGCGTGGGACCCAGTACTTC. The encoded protein is CASRCDRGRGTQYF.

The rearrangement uses TRBV11-2 and TRBJ2-7, with D hard to call. The CDR3 length is 13 residues. Germline CDR1 and CDR2: SGHAT and FQNNGV. The V end lost 5 bases, the J end lost 2 bases, and 10 bases lay between the germline ends. CDR3 sequence reads: CASSQGPTYEQYF. In DNA, the CDR3 is TGTGCCAGCAGCCAAGGCCCAACCTACGAGCAGTACTTC.

The J gene is TRBJ2-7, the V gene TRBV28; D unresolved. The CDR3 consists of 15 residues. Trimming took off 2 bases at V and 3 bases at J, with 14 bases between the two ends. Germline V CDR1 and CDR2: MDHEN, SYDVKM. The CDR3 loop reads CASSLGWAPSYEQYF. CDR3 DNA sequence: TGTGCCAGCAGTTTAGGGTGGGCCCCTAGCTACGAGCAGTACTTC.

The rearrangement uses TRBV10-3 and TRBJ2-7; 8 positions agree with TRBD1. The ends lost 0 bases at V and 3 bases at J; junction bases unmatched: 4. This CDR3 spans 15 amino acids. The V gene's germline CDR1 is ENHRY and CDR2 SYGVKD. The CDR3 DNA sequence: TGTGCCATCAGTGAGTCCACAGGGGGGATCTACGAGCAGTACTTC. Its protein is CAISESTGGIYEQYF.

This rearrangement joins TRBV9 to TRBJ2-1; no clear D. The ends were cut back, 0 bases at V and 8 bases at J, with 9 bases in the middle. CDR3 length equals 13 residues. From germline, CDR1 is SGDLS and CDR2 YYNGEE. CDR3 region: CASSVDINDEQFF. The CDR3 coding sequence is TGTGCCAGCAGCGTAGACATTAACGATGAGCAGTTCTTC.

The V and J genes are TRBV25-1 and TRBJ2-2, with D tentatively TRBD2 (6 bases). Trimming removed 3 bases from V and 6 bases from J, with 14 bases in between. The germline CDR1 and CDR2 sequences are MGHDK and SYGVNS. This CDR3 contains 15 residues. CDR3: CASSEGGYGPGELFF. In DNA form, the CDR3 reads TGTGCCAGCAGTGAGGGGGGTTACGGTCCCGGGGAGCTGTTTTTT.

The rearrangement links TRBV28 to TRBJ2-7, with D maybe TRBD2 (5 bases). The germline CDR1 and CDR2 sequences are MDHEN and SYDVKM. The CDR3 runs to 12 residues. V was trimmed by 6 bases and J by 3 bases, leaving 9 bases between them. The CDR3 DNA is TGTGCCAGCAGCTCCGGGAACTACGAGCAGTACTTC. Translation gives CASSSGNYEQYF.

This clone was seen ten or more times. CDR3 residues: CASSPTSGAMNTEAFF. DNA of the CDR3: TGCGCCAGCAGCCCAACATCCGGGGCCATGAACACTGAAGCTTTCTTT. J is TRBJ1-1 and V is TRBV4-3; a possible D gene is TRBD1 (5 bases). Trimming stripped 4 bases from V and 0 bases from J, with 15 bases between. The CDR3 loop spans 16 amino acids. Germline assignment: CDR1 LGHNA and CDR2 YSLEER.